Sequencing of this T cell receptor beta chain was carried out in a study of T cells in Graves' hyperthyroidism and ophthalmopathy (dated by TCRdb to between 2017 and 2020). Some background on the complete study: Peripheral blood was sampled at the time of initial diagnosis, prior to any treatment. TCR V-J signatures able to tell the groups apart were searched for in a discovery cohort of 95 to 100 patients, of whom approximately 40 had Graves' ophthalmopathy and 55 to 60 had stable Graves' hyperthyroidism. Whether ophthalmopathy could be predicted prospectively was tested in an independent validation cohort made up of some 20 hyperthyroidism patients plus 17 patients who later progressed to ophthalmopathy. The 75 to 100 discovery patients were randomly split 7:3 into training and test sets. Thyroid tissue and blood T-cell repertoires from six Graves' hyperthyroidism patients were also compared in the study. Following sampling, methimazole starting at 30 mg daily was given to hyperthyroidism patients, and high-dose intravenous methylprednisolone was given to ophthalmopathy patients. The paper describes TCR Vbeta CDR3 sequencing of about 140 peripheral blood samples, made up of approximately 40 ophthalmopathy patients, 70 to 80 hyperthyroidism patients and about 17 progressor patients.

Here is what the overall study found, with its caveats: A model built on a 13 V-J signature distinguished ophthalmopathy from stable hyperthyroidism, reaching around 90% sensitivity and 81.08% specificity in cross-validation and 80%/75% in testing. No statistical method was used to set the sample size in advance, and investigators knew the group allocation. During validation, the model predicted progression to ophthalmopathy a median of roughly 7.1 months ahead of onset, with approximately 71% sensitivity and 72.22% specificity. Most expanded thyroid clonotypes (frequency above 0.001) were also found in blood, which suggests that blood repertoires may mirror thyroid immune responses.

Ophthalmopathy patients had moderately to severely active disease, with a Clinical Activity Score of 3 or more, a NOSPECS grade of 4 or more, and a disease duration of less than 3 months. Patients with uncontrolled infections, other autoimmune diseases, pregnancy or lactation were excluded. Diagnoses relied on clinical symptoms, serum thyroxine and TRAb, thyroid ultrasound and orbital computed tomography. PBMCs were isolated from about 10 ml of fresh peripheral blood by Ficoll-Paque density gradient centrifugation. Total RNA was extracted with Trizol reagent, and quality was checked on an Agilent 2100 Bioanalyzer. This clonotype was seen repeatedly, ten times or more. Which antigen it targets is not known. No base quality information exists; no much larger clone differs at one position. Amplification of TCR beta CDR3 regions was carried out from RNA transcripts. The TCR CDR3 was subjected to a first round of RT-PCR using the HTBI primer set and the Qiagen OneStep RT-PCR kit. The libraries were constructed in a second round of multiplex PCR and then size-selected and purified. Libraries were sequenced paired-end with 100 bp reads on an Illumina HiSeq2000. The authors processed their data as follows. Raw data were processed with SOAPnuke, discarding reads with adapters, uncalled bases, mean Phred below 15, or no exact constant-primer or identifier match. COPE v1.2.5 was used to merge the high-quality paired reads, and each unique nucleotide sequence was defined as a clonotype. MiTCR v1.1 was used to align the clonotypes against IMGT TRBV, TRBD and TRBJ reference segments. The analysis was restricted to V-J combinations with a frequency above 0.0001, which together covered 99% to 99.2% of the repertoires. A TCS score was defined as the ratio between F50 (clonal expansion) and ExV (chaos), using BLOSUM62-based TCRdist between CDR3 peptides within each V-J. Welch's t-statistics and random forest reduced fewer than 600 V-J features to 13, which were used in a naive Bayes classifier (R e1071). Thyroid-blood repertoire similarity was quantified with the Morisita-Horn index. TCRdb applied fastp at Q25 and MiXCR to the public reads, then kept only in-frame beta chains. Merged by CDR3 protein, the rows form single entries marked with the most common genes and DNA. The V and J calls were determined by TCRdb, not by the authors. The sample table contains hundreds of thousands of distinct CDR3 sequences; only one count was recorded for 14% to 15% of them. The ten biggest clones cover 3.5% to 4.5% of the sample.

Via the germline V gene, CDR1 is MRHNA and CDR2 SNTAGT. Trimmed from V: 6 bases; trimmed from J: 5 bases; junction bases lacking a gene match: 23. The CDR3 measures 19 amino acids from cysteine to phenylalanine. Only the CDR3 portion is preserved as DNA: 57 bases, with reading frame beginning at the first base. The clonotype originates from a woman aged 40 to 50 with Graves' ophthalmopathy. Material for sequencing was blood. The rearranged chain carries TRBV6-4 and TRBJ2-5, with 8 junctional bases fitting TRBD2. The CDR3 reads as follows: CASSPIPLSGSITAETQYF. The DNA sequence is as follows: TGTGCCAGCAGCCCTATCCCCCTCAGCGGGAGCATAACAGCGGAGACCCAGTACTTC.